Listed here is a single T cell receptor (beta chain). Its antigen is currently unknown. This sample was included in a study of CD8 T cells in Susac syndrome. Overall study results and limits: The study's TCR sequencing and HLA analysis drew on a certain number of individuals. That number was acknowledged as relatively small.

With random hexamers, about 0.5 to 1 ug RNA was reverse transcribed. MiXCR was run by TCRdb on the immunoSEQ multiplex PCR reads, yielding one entry per CDR3 protein. The sample includes about 200,000 distinct CDR3 sequences, 95% of them seen just once. Healthy donors were controls matched for age and sex. Negative isolation was used for CD8+ and CD4+ T cells, and FACS enrichment was applied to TEMRA cells. This CDR3 is 12 amino acids long. V lost 3 bases and J lost 2, with 5 bases in between. Germline assignment: CDR1 GTSNPN and CDR2 SVGIG (reference sequence). Sequencing used CD4+ T cells from PBMCs. This chain uses TRBV30 with TRBJ1-3; D unclear. The TCR was taken from a human donor in good health. The CDR3 reads CAWSTTGNTIYF. In DNA form, the CDR3 reads TGTGCCTGGAGCACAACTGGAAACACCATATATTTT. Full variable domain (remainder filled in from reference TRBV30 and TRBJ1-3): SQTIHQWPATLVQPVGSPLSLECTVEGTSNPNLYWYRQAAGRGLQLLFYSVGIGQISSEVPQNLSASRPQDRQFILSSKKLLLSDSGFYLCAWSTTGNTIYFGEGSWLTVV.